This TCR beta chain is drawn from a study of cytomegalovirus exposure and HLA in healthy donors (dated by TCRdb to about 2017). For context, the study as a whole: According to an earlier analysis of a few hundred of the donors, roughly 180 million T cells yielded some 120 million unique TCR beta sequences and 250 to 350 Gb of sequence data. The study profiled the T cell repertoires of hundreds of subjects by immunosequencing and related them to cytomegalovirus serostatus. A later genetic analysis took genome-wide SNP genotypes for about 60% of the roughly 670 donors and used that subset as a discovery cohort. Of the approximately 400 genotyped donors, 65% to 90% were placed in the genetic ancestry cluster associated with self-reported Caucasian donors. In addition to the first cohort of around 670 subjects, a separate validation cohort of approximately 120 different subjects was used. An earlier analysis of around 540 of the donors applied high-throughput TCR beta sequencing to assess whether each TCR beta V gene segment acted as functional or pseudogenic. On average, roughly 250,000 unique TCR beta nucleotide sequences were sequenced per donor among 350 to 400 genotyped donors of the cohort, with around 19% of those sequences being non-productive. Donor age, sex, ethnicity and CMV serostatus were compiled alongside the repertoire data. Rather than using new phenotypic data, the later analysis identified candidate immune exposures from TCR beta sequences and from how often those sequences occurred across donors. Four or five DR-DQ haplotypes were treated as single units for association and clustering because of strong linkage in the cohort. An early release that covered some 640 HLA-typed donors contained about 290 gigabases of sequencing data and approximately 85 million unique TCR sequences. Both class I and class II loci were covered by HLA typing, at four-digit resolution. The number of typed donors differed by locus: 629-630 for A, B, C, DRB1 and DQB1; 500 to 550 for DQA1; some 590 for DPA1; and about 470 for DPB1. All discovery cohort repertoires had been generated using a single sequencing platform. A later analysis re-examined previously published TCR beta repertoires from just over 650 donors and added high-resolution HLA genotyping to investigate patterns of TCR occurrence. The study aimed to test whether signatures of past pathogen exposure could be identified by cataloging public T cell receptors. To predict cytomegalovirus infection status, the study brought together high-throughput TCR immunosequencing, statistical association of individual TCRs with disease status, and machine learning.

Here is what the overall study found, with its caveats: In a later analysis, most CMV-associated TCR beta chains were found to appear HLA-restricted, with HLA associations seemingly driven largely by CMV exposure. The study gave a list of under 200 TCR beta chains associated with cytomegalovirus. A later analysis associated about 17,000 TCR beta sequences with specific HLA alleles at a false discovery rate of 0.05. Across donors, most TCR sequences were observed very rarely, whereas some public TCRs were present in many individuals. In a later analysis, several top co-occurrence clusters were reported to appear linked to parvovirus B19, influenza, CMV and Epstein-Barr virus. According to a later genetic analysis, donors in an Asian-associated ancestry cluster had fewer N-insertions in productive TCRs than the approximately 650-donor mean. Cytomegalovirus status was reported to be diagnosed by the classifier with high specificity and sensitivity in both the original and validation cohorts. HLA typing was unavailable for some donors at each locus, so association tests used only the typed subset. In a later analysis, the rate of TCR association differed among HLA loci, with DRB1 alleles having the most associated TCRs and HLA-C alleles having the fewest. The earlier analysis of a few hundred of the donors excluded over 15 rarely observed V segments, including chromosome 9 orphons, because counts were too low. Sequencing depth was assumed to be roughly uniform across donors in the presence/absence analyses, though that assumption may not hold. Correlated functional status among segregating V segments might be attributable to linkage disequilibrium, but an unknown experimental factor could not be ruled out. When HLA alleles, especially DR and DQ, strongly co-occurred, TCR associations were difficult to assign to individual alleles. An earlier analysis of roughly 570 of the donors showed that most TCR beta V segments appeared in productive rearrangements either about 90% or about 30% of the time, which broadly matched IMGT annotations. An association between a missense DCLRE1C variant and V-gene and J-gene trimming of TCR beta chains was found in a later genetic analysis and replicated in an independent cohort. Some IMGT-functional V segments, including TRBV6-2 and TRBV6-3, could not be told apart with the 87-base-pair reads, so those segments were excluded. It was suggested by the authors that the approach could potentially be generalized to other disease states and immunological phenotypes. Only TCR beta chains were sequenced in this cohort, and the absence of alpha or paired-chain data limited detectable features. A further reported finding was that TCR beta sequences accurately predicted the HLA-A and HLA-B alleles for most subjects in the first cohort. In a later analysis, HLA-associated TCR beta chains were found to be more clonally expanded and to have lower generation probabilities than equally common non-associated chains. A group of highly shared sequence variants was considered likely to be a technical artifact of the sequencing pipeline. For the cohort, immune exposure information was limited to CMV serostatus. A few of the identified cytomegalovirus-associated TCR beta chains were confirmed in vitro to be specific for cytomegalovirus antigens.

Receptor amplification or capture employed the immunoSEQ multiplex PCR assay. For the multiplex PCR, a mixture combining 60 forward primers for TCR Vbeta segments and 13 reverse primers for TCR Jbeta segments was used. Amplification of the CDR3 region of rearranged TCR beta genes was performed with a multiplex PCR assay on genomic DNA. Amplified TCR beta libraries were sequenced as 87-base-pair reads on the Illumina HiSeq System. The study's own analysis went as follows. In a later analysis, tens of millions of unique TCR beta chains were counted across the roughly 700 repertoires, and around 10 million of these chains were shared by at least two donors. Raw reads were error-corrected and collapsed into unique sequences with a nearest-neighbor algorithm that merged closely related sequences to remove PCR and sequencing errors. To assign V, D and J gene segments, CDR3 sequences were aligned to IMGT reference sequences. Each retained sequence needed at least a six-nucleotide match to both a V gene segment and a J gene segment. A rearrangement counted as productive if the CDR3 had no stop codons and remained in frame with V and J, and every other rearrangement counted as non-productive. Following IMGT convention, CDR3 was defined as the stretch from the second conserved V-encoded cysteine up to the conserved J-encoded phenylalanine. In an earlier analysis of just under 600 of the donors, sequences lacking an unambiguous match to a single V gene segment were excluded. An earlier analysis of several hundred of the donors classified V segments as functional when productive rearrangements were above 56.7% and as segregating when the standard deviation between donors was above 5%. A statistical classification framework was developed to diagnose cytomegalovirus status using the catalog of TCR beta chain sequences. A later analysis assigned V and J genes by comparing TCR nucleotide sequences with IMGT/GENE-DB human TR gene sequences. In a later analysis, CDR3 sequences and most-parsimonious VDJ recombination scenarios were assigned using the TCRdist pipeline. A later analysis defined each TCR beta chain by its CDR3 amino acid sequence plus V-gene family, and excluded reads lacking a unique V-gene family. To address suspected cross-contamination and a sequencing artifact, a later analysis removed 592 highly shared, low-generation-probability nucleotide sequences. A later analysis calculated a clonal expansion index for each public chain from normalized within-repertoire ranks of inferred template counts. A later analysis computed generation probabilities with a VDJ recombination model fitted to out-of-frame rearrangements, and checked the results against IGoR. In a later analysis, hypergeometric tests were used to score TCR-TCR, TCR-HLA and TCR-CMV co-occurrence, with a repertoire-size bias correction applied to TCR pairs. A later analysis estimated false discovery rates by permuting HLA or CMV assignments 20 times. A later analysis grouped co-occurring TCRs with DBSCAN, adding TCRdist sequence similarity when clustering within HLA-allele-positive subsets. Repertoires with fewer than 30,000 or more than 120,000 public chains, plus five repertoires with anomalous nucleotide sharing, were excluded from co-occurrence clustering. The immuneACCESS repertoire file appears here via TCRdb, limited to in-frame rearrangements. These files lack a portion of the clones; in checked studies, under half of the deficit traces to unresolved V genes, and the cause of the others is not known. V and J calls and clone size are as listed in that table; D and trimming were resolved from the DNA. Recorded for this sample are 100,000 to 150,000 clones; 80% of them occurred a single time. The leading ten clones occupy approximately 8.4% of the sample.

In the germline V gene (reference sequence), CDR1 corresponds to SEHNR and CDR2 to FQNEAQ. The CDR3 spans 15 residues, from the cysteine through the phenylalanine. Only the CDR3 DNA stays, 45 bases, in frame from base 1. The cohort consisted of hundreds of healthy bone marrow donors. At the time of sampling, all cohort members were nominally healthy, though unrecorded immune exposures were likely present. The donor was CMV seropositive and belonged to the group of a few hundred seropositive cohort members. Every donor gave a peripheral blood sample, and the peripheral blood mononuclear cells from that sample were used for TCR beta sequencing. The Qiagen DNeasy Blood Extraction Kit was used to extract genomic DNA from the blood cell samples. As for this clone: No antigen is known for it. One end of the junction fails to match germline, which may point to a read error.

This sequence was found in a young man in good health and CMV-seropositive. Sequenced material: PBMCs. Recombination connected TRBV7-9 to TRBJ2-3; TRBD2 lines up with 8 middle nucleotides. The CDR3 protein sequence reads: CSSSITGGWTDTQYF. The sequence in DNA is TGTTCCAGCAGCATAACGGGGGGGTGGACAGATACGCAGTATTTT. Reference TRBV7-9 and TRBJ2-3 proteins supply the regions before and after the CDR3; the full variable domain is: DTGVSQNPRHKITKRGQNVTFRCDPISEHNRLYWYRQTLGQGPEFLTYFQNEAQLEKSRLLSDRFSAERPKGSFSTLEIQRTEQGDSAMYLCSSSITGGWTDTQYFGPGTRLTVL.